This T cell receptor beta chain emerged from a study of shared clonotypes between healthy human individuals (dated by TCRdb to the early 2020s). About the investigation overall: Three men and a couple of women, aged 18 to 49 years, made up the cohort. Per donor, leukapheresis produced somewhere between about 0.94 and 10 billion PBMCs. For each donor, three plates each were used for CD4 naive and CD4 memory, two plates were used for CD8 naive, and one plate was used for CD8 memory. To estimate repertoire size and how much clonotype sharing occurs between individuals, the study deeply sequenced the blood TCR repertoires of 4 to 6 healthy adults. Different laboratories and diverse techniques were used to prepare libraries and sequence TCR repertoires, to increase sequencing depth and limit assay-specific biases. Here is what the overall study found, with its caveats: Sampling was restricted to blood, and TCR repertoires in tissue are likely to differ from TCR repertoires in blood. Even with the large sequencing depth, rarefaction of the sorted-subset datasets indicated that sequencing was incomplete. Sharing across a few donors was observed for about 4.8% of naive CD4, over 3% of naive CD8, 2.3% of memory CD4, and about 0.38% of memory CD8 clonotypes. Compared with non-shared clonotypes, the clonotypes found in all four sorted-subset donors had higher generation probabilities. Pairwise subsampling led to the expectation that sequencing depth would affect the degree of clonotype sharing among donors. Naive subsets generally had larger estimated clonotype richness than memory subsets did. The genetic and exposure-history diversity represented was limited by the small number of donors.

TCR CDR3 regions were amplified from genomic DNA by multiplex PCR using the deep immunoSEQ assay. For each cell subset, the extracted genomic DNA was distributed evenly across all wells of several immunoSEQ 96-well plates, and each plate served as one replicate. For sorted subsets, each replicate PCR was loaded with about 200 ng genomic DNA, equivalent to 32,000 or so T cell genomes. Purified libraries were measured with a Qubit 3.0 fluorometer, size-checked on a Bioanalyzer 2100, and measured again with the KAPA Library Quantification kit. Each immunoSEQ 96-well plate was sequenced on its own single-read 150-cycle Illumina NextSeq 550 flow cell. For the original study's pipeline: Because only junctional sequences without quality scores were contained in the immunoSEQ output, filtering matching that applied to full-length reads could not be performed. To assign V/J genes and CDR3, sequences were annotated against IMGT germline references using PyIR, a Python wrapper for IgBLAST v1.9. Any read was removed if the V/J assignment was weak (E-value above 1e-6), the CDR3 was missing, or the read contained stop codons, out-of-frame junctions, or ambiguous translated residues. A V3J clonotype was defined by an identical inferred V gene, J gene, and CDR3 amino acid sequence. Percentage overlap between repertoires was computed as shared unique clonotypes divided by the size of the smaller repertoire. Richness of each repertoire was evaluated using RTK rarefaction, the Chao1 estimator, and Recon v2.1 estimates of unobserved clonotypes. Generation probabilities were computed with OLGA for all TCRbeta clonotypes obtained by the gDNA method from a handful of donors. The table was pulled from immuneACCESS by TCRdb, which kept in-frame rearrangements only. Such tables lose some clones; where checked, under half of the loss comes from unresolved V genes, and the rest has no known cause. That table furnishes V, J and clone size, whereas the DNA furnished D and trimming. In this sample the table shows millions of clones, about 95% of which occur a single time. The ten largest account for around 1.1% of the sample.

As concerns this clone: Its antigen is still unknown. Base qualities are not recorded, but no much larger clone differs from it by a single base.

For the CD8 naive samples, CD45RO-negative cells were positively selected for CCR7, yielding a CD45RA+CCR7+ population from which TemRA cells were excluded. Donors were healthy HIV-negative adults with no recently reported acute infections or vaccinations. Every donor was a Caucasian adult residing in Nashville, Tennessee, USA. Blood was obtained by leukapheresis, after which PBMCs were separated by Ficoll-Histopaque density gradient centrifugation and cryopreserved in liquid nitrogen vapor phase. Analytical flow cytometry was used to check the purity and quantity of every magnetically sorted T cell population. Each sorted fraction had its genomic DNA isolated and then quantified by UV absorbance on a Nanodrop 2000c. At the junction V is shortened by 4 bases and J by 6 bases; bases outside the gene matches: 12. From its cysteine to its phenylalanine, the CDR3 spans 16 amino acids. Solely the CDR3 DNA is kept, with 48 bases framed from the first base. The germline V gene supplies CDR1 SGDLS and CDR2 YYNGEE.

This sequence was found in a man aged 18 to 29 in good health. The chain links TRBV9 with TRBJ2-1; 8 bases in the middle match TRBD2. The sample taken for sequencing was naive CD8+ T cells sorted from blood. Sample cell subset or site, as interpreted from the label and publication: CD45RA+CCR7+. This receptor has the CDR3 CASSPWLVSGGNEQFF. The nucleotides read TGTGCCAGCAGCCCCTGGTTAGTGAGCGGGGGCAATGAGCAGTTCTTC.